A single sample is the source of the 19 T cell receptor beta chains below, sequenced in a study of shared clonotypes between healthy human individuals. Only CD45RO-negative cells positively selected for CCR7 counted as naive CD8 cells, so terminally differentiated effector memory CD45RA+ cells were excluded. Data came from immunoSEQ multiplex PCR; TCRdb stores just in-frame clones and leaves some out. The table lists 800,000 to 950,000 clones, roughly 96% of them singletons. The sequencing input was naive CD8+ T cells sorted from blood. Source of these receptors: a man aged 25-45 years in good health.

V gene TRBV27 combines with J gene TRBJ1-5, with 7 bases lining up with TRBD1. Trimming took 5 bases from V and 7 from J; bases not matched to a gene: 8. From germline, CDR1 is MNHEY and CDR2 SMNVEV (reference sequence). The CDR3 length is 14 residues. CDR3 DNA sequence: TGTGCCAGCAGTCCTACAGGGGAAATACAGCCCCAGCATTTT. This translates into CASSPTGEIQPQHF.

This chain joins TRBV7-2 and TRBJ1-1; no definite D call. CDR1 and CDR2 (germline): SGHTA, FQGNSA. The CDR3 has 16 residues. V lost 7 bases to trimming and J lost 4 bases, with 22 bases between them. The CDR3 loop is CASTHISLPDVTEAFF. The CDR3, as DNA: TGTGCCAGCACCCATATCTCTCTACCGGACGTCACTGAAGCTTTCTTT.

The table lists this clone with a count of one. V usage is TRBV5-1 and J usage is TRBJ2-1; 14 nucleotides agree with TRBD2. The ends lost 2 bases at V and 2 bases at J; junction bases unmatched: 9. Germline CDR1 SGHRS, CDR2 YFSETQ. The CDR3 contains 19 residues. This CDR3 is CASSFAGTSGSSTYNEQFF. CDR3 sequence (DNA): TGCGCCAGCAGCTTTGCCGGGACTAGCGGGAGTAGCACCTACAATGAGCAGTTCTTC.

The V gene is TRBV27, the J gene TRBJ1-4; possibly TRBD1 for D (6 bases). In germline, CDR1 is MNHEY, CDR2 SMNVEV (reference sequence). The CDR3 loop spans 14 amino acids. The V end lost 6 bases, the J end lost 10 bases, and 18 bases lay between the germline ends. The CDR3 DNA reads as TGTGCCAGCAGACCGGGACACCCGAACGGAAAACTGTTTTTT. This encodes CASRPGHPNGKLFF.

The chain employs TRBV9 and TRBJ2-5; the D gene is possibly TRBD2 (7 bases). The V end lost 10 bases, the J end lost 3 bases, and 13 bases lay between the germline ends. There are 12 residues in the CDR3. CDR1 SGDLS and CDR2 YYNGEE come from the germline V gene. The CDR3 DNA reads as TGTGCCTCGGGGGGACACAAAGAGACCCAGTACTTC. Translated: CASGGHKETQYF.

This sequence joins TRBV27 and TRBJ2-3; 7 bases are shared with TRBD2. The V segment lost 1 base and the J segment 5 bases; nucleotides outside the gene matches: 3. Germline CDR1 and CDR2: MNHEY and SMNVEV (reference sequence). The CDR3 extends over 14 amino acids. This CDR3 is CASSLLASGDTQYF. CDR3 bases: TGTGCCAGCAGTTTATTGGCTAGCGGAGATACGCAGTATTTT.

This chain uses TRBV6-1 with TRBJ2-7; 8 bases agree with TRBD1. V lost 3 bases and J lost 7; bases outside the gene matches: 14. Germline V gene sequence: CDR1 MNHNS, CDR2 SASEGT. This CDR3 spans 16 amino acids. The CDR3 coding sequence is TGTGCCAGCAGTGATTTCCAGATGCCCCACAGGGGGGAGCAGTACTTC. This sequence encodes CASSDFQMPHRGEQYF.

The chain is built from TRBV9 and TRBJ2-1; 9 bases match TRBD1. This CDR3 is 14 amino acids long. The V gene end was trimmed by 4 bases and the J gene end by 6 bases; junction bases not matched to a gene: 5. Germline values: CDR1 SGDLS, CDR2 YYNGEE. CDR3 sequence reads: CASSRDRDGNEQFF. The CDR3 DNA is TGTGCCAGCAGCCGGGACAGGGATGGCAATGAGCAGTTCTTC.

A single count supports this clone. The V and J genes are TRBV19 and TRBJ2-7; 10 bases fit TRBD1. The V and J ends lost 5 bases and 6 bases, in that order; junction bases with no gene match: 4. From germline, CDR1 is LNHDA and CDR2 SQIVND (reference sequence). The CDR3 contains 13 residues. CDR3 in DNA: TGTGCCAGTAGTCCTCGGACAGGGGGCGAGCAGTACTTC. It translates to CASSPRTGGEQYF. The full variable domain, rest sourced from reference TRBV19 and TRBJ2-7, is DGGITQSPKYLFRKEGQNVTLSCEQNLNHDAMYWYRQDPGQGLRLIYYSQIVNDFQKGDIAEGYSVSREKKESFPLTVTSAQKNPTAFYLCASSPRTGGEQYFGPGTRLTVT.

The count of this clone is one. Other DNA variants within this sample encode the same CDR3. The genes are TRBV7-9 and TRBJ2-2; D might be TRBD1 (6 bases). Germline CDR1 and CDR2: SEHNR and FQNEAQ (reference sequence). Trimming took off 5 bases at V and 1 base at J, with 8 bases between the two ends. This CDR3 spans 14 amino acids. CDR3 in amino acids: CASSRTENTGELFF. Here the CDR3 DNA reads TGTGCCAGCAGCCGGACAGAGAACACCGGGGAGCTGTTTTTT. The whole variable domain, filled in from reference TRBV7-9 and TRBJ2-2, reads DTGVSQNPRHKITKRGQNVTFRCDPISEHNRLYWYRQTLGQGPEFLTYFQNEAQLEKSRLLSDRFSAERPKGSFSTLEIQRTEQGDSAMYLCASSRTENTGELFFGEGSRLTVL.

The V gene is TRBV27, the J gene TRBJ2-5; no definite D call. The CDR3 has 14 amino acids. V was clipped by 5 bases and J by 5 bases, with 15 bases between them. Germline V gene sequence: CDR1 MNHEY, CDR2 SMNVEV (reference sequence). CDR3 in amino acids: CASSPLTVGETQYF. CDR3 DNA sequence: TGTGCCAGCAGTCCTTTGACGGTGGGGGAGACCCAGTACTTC.

The V and J genes are TRBV28 and TRBJ2-7; no clear D. This CDR3 spans 12 amino acids. Trimming cost V 6 bases and J 12 bases, with 18 bases left between them. The germline V gene has CDR1 MDHEN and CDR2 SYDVKM. The CDR3 here is CASRTTDWKSYF. The CDR3 nucleotides read TGTGCCAGCAGGACGACTGACTGGAAGTCGTACTTC.

This sequence joins TRBV4-1 and TRBJ2-1, with D possibly called TRBD1 or TRBD2 (5 bases each). V was trimmed by 3 bases and J by 8 bases, leaving 20 bases between them. This CDR3 comprises 16 residues. The germline V gene encodes CDR1 MGHRA and CDR2 YSYEKL. CDR3 in DNA: TGCGCCAGCAGCCACACTGACGGGGCCTCTCGGGATGAGCAGTTCTTC. Amino acids: CASSHTDGASRDEQFF.

CDR3 DNA: TGTGCCAGCAGCTTCCCCGGCACAGATACGCAGTATTTT. Translating gives CASSFPGTDTQYF. V and J are TRBV7-9 and TRBJ2-3, with D uncertain. The CDR3 has 13 residues. V was trimmed by 3 bases and J by 1 base, leaving 5 bases between them. The germline CDR1 and CDR2 sequences are SEHNR and FQNEAQ (reference sequence).

The chain is built from TRBV2 and TRBJ2-3; 13 bases line up with TRBD2. V lost 5 bases and J lost 2; bases outside the gene matches: 4. In germline, CDR1 is SNHLY, CDR2 FYNNEI. The length of the CDR3 is 16 residues. The CDR3 DNA reads TGTGCCAGCAGTTCCGGGACTAGCGGGAACACAGATACGCAGTATTTT. The encoded protein is CASSSGTSGNTDTQYF.

The V and J genes are TRBV28 and TRBJ2-5; D unclear. In germline, CDR1 is MDHEN, CDR2 SYDVKM. The CDR3 totals 12 residues. Trimming pared 2 bases from V and 5 bases from J, leaving 6 bases between. As DNA, the CDR3 is TGTGCCAGCAGTTTAGATGTCGAGACCCAGTACTTC. This codes for CASSLDVETQYF.

The chain uses TRBV7-9 and TRBJ1-1; D is unclear. The CDR3 runs 13 residues. The V gene lost 5 bases and the J gene lost 1 base, with 8 bases spanning the gap. Germline-derived CDR1 and CDR2 are SEHNR and FQNEAQ (reference sequence). In DNA, the CDR3 is TGTGCCAGCAGCGCCCCACCGAACACTGAAGCTTTCTTT. It yields the protein CASSAPPNTEAFF.

The V and J genes are TRBV27 and TRBJ2-1, with D unresolved. Germline-derived CDR1 and CDR2 are MNHEY and SMNVEV (reference sequence). This CDR3 region has 13 residues. The V end lost 5 bases, the J end lost 4 bases, and 9 bases lay between the germline ends. The chain's CDR3 is CASSETEYNEQFF. In nucleotides, the CDR3 is TGTGCCAGCAGTGAAACAGAGTACAATGAGCAGTTCTTC.

Remarks on this clone: At the DNA level, this CDR3 is encoded by other sequences in the same sample as well. The V gene is TRBV7-9, the J gene TRBJ2-7; D is ambiguous. The CDR3 length is 11 residues. Germline values: CDR1 SEHNR, CDR2 FQNEAQ (reference sequence). Trimming took 5 bases from V and 3 from J, leaving 5 bases between them. CDR3 residues: CASSPDYEQYF. Here the CDR3 DNA reads TGTGCCAGCAGCCCAGACTACGAGCAGTACTTC.